The clone carrying this TCR beta chain was counted between two and nine times. What it binds is not known. This cohort consisted of healthy bone marrow donors. The data are from a study of cytomegalovirus exposure and HLA in healthy donors. The primer mix had 60 Vbeta and 13 Jbeta primers. Original data processing: Roughly 81 million unique TCR beta chains, roughly 11 million shared, were counted in a later analysis. The table came from immunoSEQ multiplex PCR; TCRdb's copy has only in-frame clones and leaves some out. The V and J calls and clone size are taken from that table; D and trimming were inferred from the DNA. The sample carries around 210,000 clones, about 88% recorded once. Notes on the study in general: Per a prior analysis, the majority of TCR beta V segments were productive roughly 90% or roughly 30% of the time. The likely origin of a cluster of highly shared sequence variants was a sequencing artifact.

The CDR3 has 13 amino acids. Germline assignment: CDR1 MNHEY and CDR2 SVGAGI. Trimming shortened V by 2 bases and J by 6 bases, and 10 bases separated the two germline ends. This chain connects TRBV6-5 to TRBJ1-1; a weak D match, TRBD1 (6 bases). This receptor was identified in a girl aged 2 to 9 in good health and CMV-seronegative. Sequencing was done on a sample of PBMCs. The CDR3 nucleotides are TGTGCCAGCAGTTACCTGGGACACTCTGAAGCTTTCTTT. It specifies CASSYLGHSEAFF.